This T cell receptor (beta chain) is drawn from a study of blood T cell repertoires in COVID-19 (dated by TCRdb to 2019 to 2021). As for the study more broadly: Samples covering the acute and convalescent phases of COVID-19 were provided by collaborators in the United States, Italy and Spain. The repertoires were released in a freely available public database intended as a resource for research on the immune response to SARS-CoV-2. Where HLA class I and class II types were available, the types were taken from metadata supplied by the sample provider, not from assay-based typing. The samples were drawn from the first 160 participants of the ongoing ImmuneRACE study and from about 1,200 subjects provided by 6 global collaborators. Deeply sampled blood TCRbeta repertoires from subjects exposed to, actively infected with, or recovered from COVID-19 were included in the dataset. The prospective study material was composed of cDNA or gDNA derived from T cells, B-cell-depleted T cells, or PBMCs. Nearly every sample came with metadata listing a de-identified subject ID, COVID-19 status, age in years and sex. General findings and caveats noted by the study authors: How much clinical and demographic metadata was included differed by source and by participant, and the metadata was provided uncurated.

V sheds 0 bases and J sheds 3 bases, leaving 9 bases between their ends. Measured from the cysteine to the phenylalanine, the CDR3 is 14 residues long. Kept here is only the CDR3 DNA, which spans 42 bases and is read in frame from base 1. CDR1 and CDR2 are drawn from the germline V gene: MGHRA, YSYEKL. Collaborating institutions collected whole blood in K2EDTA tubes following their own protocols. For TCRbeta analysis, collaborators shipped samples in one of three forms: frozen whole blood, isolated PBMCs, or DNA extracted from either of those sample types. TCRbeta CDR3 regions were amplified from genomic DNA by means of the immunoSEQ Assay, a bias-controlled multiplex PCR. The authors' pipeline ran thus. The number of nucleated cells in each sample was estimated from the amplification of reference gene primers within the assay. To quantify the absolute abundance of each unique TCRbeta CDR3 rearrangement, sequence reads were collapsed and filtered. For each sample, productive Simpson clonality was calculated by taking the square root of Simpson's diversity index across productive rearrangements. This is the immuneACCESS table as TCRdb keeps it, with only in-frame sequences that have V and J called. A part of the clones is gone; compared with another copy, unresolved V genes explain less than half, and the rest is unexplained. V and J calls and clone size are as listed in that table; D and trimming were resolved from the DNA. The sample table holds about 140,000 clones, of which roughly 81% were seen once. 9% to 10% of the sample lies in the top ten.

A remark on this clone: The antigen this receptor binds is unknown. Base qualities are not at hand, and no much larger clone is one base apart.

Sequencing input: peripheral blood. The chain is encoded by TRBV4-1 joined to TRBJ2-7; no confident D gene assignment can be made. The receptor was isolated from a woman between 50 and 59 years old with active or convalescent COVID-19. The nucleotides are TGCGCCAGCAGCCAAGATAATCTCTTCTACGAGCAGTACTTC. This encodes CASSQDNLFYEQYF.